This TCR beta chain was profiled in a study of CD8 T cells in Susac syndrome. Overall study findings and caveats: The study recognized that the number of individuals in its TCR sequencing and HLA analysis was relatively small.

Roughly 0.45 to 1 ug RNA was reverse transcribed with random hexamers. Amplification of TCR beta CDR3 was carried out by immunoSEQ multiplex PCR, which covered 54 Vbeta and 13 Jbeta segments. TCRdb analysed the immunoSEQ multiplex PCR reads with MiXCR anew, one entry per CDR3 protein. The data show 130,000 or so distinct CDR3 sequences, with around 94% seen just once and more than 0.09% held by the top ten. Peripheral blood CD8+ and CD4+ T cells were profiled by TCR beta sequencing. The individuals used as controls were healthy donors who had been matched for both age and sex. Per germline, CDR1 SNHLY and CDR2 FYNNEI. After removal of 7 bases from V and 6 bases from J, the junction contained 8 bases not matched to a gene. This CDR3 is 13 amino acids long. On this clonotype: Its antigen is still unknown.

This sequence joins TRBV2 and TRBJ1-2, with 7 bases fitting TRBD1. Material: CD4+ T cells from PBMCs. The clonotype comes from a human donor in good health. CDR3 protein: CASIHRGGNGYTF. CDR3 nucleotides: TGTGCCAGCATTCACAGGGGCGGGAATGGCTACACCTTC.